The clone carrying this T cell receptor beta chain was observed at least ten times. Its specificity is not known. This entry belongs to a study of neurological immune-mediated disorders. This CDR3 spans 15 amino acids. Germline V CDR1 and CDR2: LGHDT, YNNKEL (reference sequence). The V gene lost 1 base and the J gene lost 5 bases, with 14 bases spanning the gap. General study results and limits: HTLV-1-associated myelopathy ranked highest for TCR clonal expansion and multiple sclerosis lowest, beneath healthy controls.

The team produced cDNA through 5'RACE using 10-nucleotide random UMIs. Every sequencing run generated in excess of 160 million TCR-beta sequences. These sequences covered 15-18 subjects. TCRdb recomputed calls from the 5' RACE reads with MiXCR, one row per CDR3 protein. There are about 30,000 distinct CDR3 sequences in the sample; around 5.9% occur only once, and 2% to 2.5% lies in the top ten. The sequenced sample consisted of CD4+ T cells from blood. The chain has TRBV3-1 and TRBJ1-2; tentative D call: TRBD1 (6 bases). This sequence was found in a woman in her forties or fifties in good health. The CDR3 DNA reads as TGTGCCAGCAGCCAAGGCGTAGGGGGACCTTATGGCTACACCTTC. Translated, it gives CASSQGVGGPYGYTF.